This T cell receptor beta chain derives from a study of blood T cells in healthy people across ages. A word on this clonotype: Relative to the germline gene, one junction end is altered; a read error may explain this.

Germline V gives CDR1 DFQATT, CDR2 SNEGSKA (reference sequence). The length of the CDR3 is 14 residues. Sample-barcoded 5' priming and a J-beta primer mix drove a second PCR of roughly 6 to 12 cycles. TCRdb itself ran the 5' RACE reads through MiXCR, one entry per CDR3 protein. The data contain 710,000 or so distinct CDR3 sequences, approximately 22% of them singletons. The chain is built from TRBV20-1 and TRBJ1-1, with TRBD1 as a possible D gene (5 bases). The sequencing input was blood. The sequence was obtained from a man between 65 and 79 years old in good health. Written as DNA, the CDR3 is TGCAGTGCTGGAGATCCGGCAGGGAAGCCTGAAGCTTTCTTT. Translation: CSAGDPAGKPEAFF.